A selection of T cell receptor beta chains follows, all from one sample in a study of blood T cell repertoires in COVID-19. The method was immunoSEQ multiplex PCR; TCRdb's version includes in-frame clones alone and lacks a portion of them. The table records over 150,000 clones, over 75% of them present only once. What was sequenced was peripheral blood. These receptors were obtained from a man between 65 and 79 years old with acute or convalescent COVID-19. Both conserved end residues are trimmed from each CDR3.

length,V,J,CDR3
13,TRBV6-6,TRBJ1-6,ASRNPQGGNSPLH
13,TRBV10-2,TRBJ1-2,ASSEQQGADYGYT
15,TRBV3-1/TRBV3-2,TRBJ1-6,ASSQTGQGSYNSPLH
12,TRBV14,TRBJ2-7,ASSQANRVYEQY
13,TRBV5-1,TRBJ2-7,ASSLQEKAGDEQY
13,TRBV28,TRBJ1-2,ASSSGQGYNYGYT
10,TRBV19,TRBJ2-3,ASSTTGTGFD
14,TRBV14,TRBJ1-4,ASSQTQGRTNEKLF
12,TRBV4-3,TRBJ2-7,ASSQVVSSYEQY
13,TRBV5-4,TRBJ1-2,ASSLTQVVNYGYT
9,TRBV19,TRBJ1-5,ASSPGVAQH
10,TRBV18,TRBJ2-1,ASSRGRHEQF
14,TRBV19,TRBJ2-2,ASSMSMPANTGELF
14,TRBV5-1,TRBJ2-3,ASRLGSSGSADTQY
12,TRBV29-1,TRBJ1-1,SGSGHTMNTEAF
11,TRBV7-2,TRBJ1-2,ASSEGQGYGYT
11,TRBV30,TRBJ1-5,AWNPTSAQPQH
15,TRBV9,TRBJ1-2,ASSVAPGQGQLNGYT
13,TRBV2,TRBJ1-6,ASRERQGTNSPLH
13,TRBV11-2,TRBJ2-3,ASSGTSGIGDTQY
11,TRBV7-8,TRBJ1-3,ASSADTVNTIY
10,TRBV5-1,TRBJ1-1,ASSFQNTEAF
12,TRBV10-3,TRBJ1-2,AISELTGFYGYT
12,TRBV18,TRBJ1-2,ASSRGPPPQGYT
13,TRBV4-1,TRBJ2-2,ASSQAGVDTGELF
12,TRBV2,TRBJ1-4,ASSEDRGREKLF
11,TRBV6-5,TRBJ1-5,ASIMDRAQPQH
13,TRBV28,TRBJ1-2,ASTKDRGGYYGYT
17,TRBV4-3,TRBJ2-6,ASSQDAVVAGVGANVLT
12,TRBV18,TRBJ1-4,ASSPPGAGRKLF
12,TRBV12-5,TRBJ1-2,ASGYGIRGYGYT
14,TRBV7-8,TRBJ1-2,ASSSGNARANYGYT
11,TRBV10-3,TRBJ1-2,AISSGGDYGYT
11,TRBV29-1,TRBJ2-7,SVEDPRGYEQY
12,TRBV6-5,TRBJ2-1,ASSYDNSYNEQF
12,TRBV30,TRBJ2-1,AWSQDSSYNEQF
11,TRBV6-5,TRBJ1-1,AGTRARVAEAF
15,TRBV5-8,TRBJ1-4,ASSYSGTGGAGEKLF
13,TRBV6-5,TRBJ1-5,ASRRTGDSNQPQH
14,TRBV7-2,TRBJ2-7,ASSLGGLGLSYEQY
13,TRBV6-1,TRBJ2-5,ASSLPSTGGETQY
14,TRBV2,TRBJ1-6,ASSDALGGRNSPLH
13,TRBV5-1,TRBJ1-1,ASQLVGGANTEAF
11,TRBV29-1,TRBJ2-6,SVHQTGANVLT
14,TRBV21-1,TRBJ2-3,ASSADRVGQPDTQY
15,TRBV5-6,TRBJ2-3,ASSLRTGSPSTDTQY
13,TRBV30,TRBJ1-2,ASRMGGQTARGYT
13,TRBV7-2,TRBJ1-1,ASSPYGGGWTEAF
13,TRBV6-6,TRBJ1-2,ASSYSTDRFGGYT
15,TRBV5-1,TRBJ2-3,ASSSSSGGSSTDTQY
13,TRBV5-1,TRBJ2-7,ASSLAGDSTDEQY
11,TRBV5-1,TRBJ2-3,ASSGGSTDTQY
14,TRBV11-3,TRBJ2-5,ASSLDVVGRVKTQY
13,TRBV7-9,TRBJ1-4,ASSEGQRGGEKLF
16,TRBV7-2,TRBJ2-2,ASSSIPHGLGNTGELF
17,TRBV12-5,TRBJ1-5,ASGLVLGTGSLSNQPQH
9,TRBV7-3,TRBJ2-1,ASSASDEQF
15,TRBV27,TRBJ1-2,ASSFRTTPDSPYGYT